The 22 T cell receptor beta chains below come from one sample, sequenced in a study of shared clonotypes between healthy human individuals. Data came from immunoSEQ multiplex PCR; TCRdb stores just in-frame clones and leaves some out. The sample records some 1 million clones, about 76% being singletons. The sample was memory CD4+ T cells sorted from blood. The subset was: CD45RA-negative fraction. These receptors were obtained from a man younger than 35 in good health.

This clone was seen more than once but under ten times. V gene TRBV5-4 combines with J gene TRBJ2-2; D remains ambiguous. Trimming took 7 bases from V and 1 from J, leaving 8 bases between them. The CDR3 is 13 amino acids. Per the germline V gene, CDR1 is SGHNT and CDR2 is YYREEE (reference sequence). Written as DNA, the CDR3 is TGTGCCAGCGCCGAGAAGAACACCGGGGAGCTGTTTTTT. It codes for CASAEKNTGELFF.

The J gene is TRBJ1-4, the V gene TRBV2, with a tentative D call TRBD1 (6 bases). Trimming shortened V by 2 bases and J by 0 bases, and 10 bases separated the two germline ends. Per germline, CDR1 SNHLY and CDR2 FYNNEI. This CDR3 region has 16 residues. DNA of the CDR3: TGTGCCAGCAGTGAAACAGGGCAGACAACTAATGAAAAACTGTTTTTT. It is translated as CASSETGQTTNEKLFF.

A single count supports this clone. V is TRBV6-1 and J is TRBJ2-5; TRBD1 might be the D (5 bases). Germline CDR1 is MNHNS and CDR2 is SASEGT. This CDR3 has 11 residues. Trimming left V 8 bases short and J 5 bases short, with 9 bases between. The CDR3 DNA is TGTGCCAGCGCAGGGCGGGAGACCCAGTACTTC. It is translated as CASAGRETQYF.

V and J are TRBV6-6 and TRBJ2-1; D may match TRBD1 or TRBD2 (5 bases each). The germline V gene encodes CDR1 MNHNY and CDR2 SVGAGI (reference sequence). V lost 0 bases, J lost 4 bases, and 10 bases lay in between. The CDR3 sequence is 15 residues long. Written as DNA, the CDR3 is TGTGCCAGCAGTTACTCGGGACCTAAGTACAATGAGCAGTTCTTC. As protein: CASSYSGPKYNEQFF.

About this clone itself: At one end, the junction sequence differs from germline, possibly due to a read error. The chain links TRBV10-3 to TRBJ1-1; D unresolved. The germline V gene has CDR1 ENHRY and CDR2 SYGVKD. The CDR3 has 11 amino acids. The CDR3 protein is CAIRGDSRAYF. The CDR3 nucleotides are TGTGCCATCAGAGGTGATAGTCGGGCGTACTTT.

A note on this clone: This sample includes further DNA sequences coding for the same CDR3. J is TRBJ2-7 and V is TRBV5-1; maybe TRBD1 (5 bases). The CDR3 runs 12 residues. V was clipped by 2 bases and J by 3 bases, with 6 bases between them. CDR1 is SGHRS, CDR2 YFSETQ, per germline. CDR3 bases: TGCGCCAGCAGCTTCGACAGCTACGAGCAGTACTTC. It specifies CASSFDSYEQYF. The entire variable domain, with the rest obtained from reference TRBV5-1 and TRBJ2-7, is as follows: KAGVTQTPRYLIKTRGQQVTLSCSPISGHRSVSWYQQTPGQGLQFLFEYFSETQRNKGNFPGRFSGRQFSNSRSEMNVSTLELGDSALYLCASSFDSYEQYFGPGTRLTVT.

This chain links TRBV11-3 with TRBJ2-3; 7 bases are shared with TRBD2. Germline trimming cut 5 bases from V and 1 base from J; bases unmatched to any gene: 12. The CDR3 totals 17 residues. The V gene's germline CDR1 is SGHNT and CDR2 YENEEA. CDR3 in DNA: TGTGCCAGCAGCAATCAGAAAGCGGGGACGGGCACAGATACGCAGTATTTT. This gives the protein CASSNQKAGTGTDTQYF.

The chain is built from TRBV27 and TRBJ2-3; D unclear. Trimming cost V 6 bases and J 0 bases, with 7 bases left between them. Germline V gives CDR1 MNHEY, CDR2 SMNVEV (reference sequence). The CDR3 covers 13 residues. The CDR3 sequence is CASRKSSTDTQYF. DNA for the CDR3: TGTGCCAGCAGAAAAAGTAGCACAGATACGCAGTATTTT.

The chain combines TRBV25-1 with TRBJ1-4, with TRBD1 as a possible D gene (6 bases). The germline CDR1 and CDR2 sequences are MGHDK and SYGVNS. The CDR3 is made up of 15 amino acids. V was shortened by 5 bases and J by 6 bases, with 16 bases between the two germline ends. In DNA, the CDR3 is TGTGCCAGCAGTCGCCCCGGACAGATTTATGAAAAACTGTTTTTT. Translated: CASSRPGQIYEKLFF.

The chain recombines TRBV5-1 with TRBJ2-3; 10 bases align to TRBD2. The trim removed 1 base at V and 3 bases at J, leaving 8 bases unmatched. The CDR3 covers 17 residues. Germline V CDR1 and CDR2: SGHRS, YFSETQ. CDR3 coding DNA: TGCGCCAGCAGCTTGAACCCAGCGGGGGGGCAAACAGATACGCAGTATTTT. It yields the protein CASSLNPAGGQTDTQYF.

In this sample, this clone turned up once. The chain couples TRBV27 to TRBJ2-5; D remains ambiguous. The CDR3 consists of 13 residues. Germline V gives CDR1 MNHEY, CDR2 SMNVEV (reference sequence). Trimming took 6 bases from V and 3 from J, leaving 11 bases between them. Here the CDR3 DNA reads TGTGCCAGCAGGCTATTTGGCGAAGAGACCCAGTACTTC. This translates into CASRLFGEETQYF.

The genes are TRBV18 and TRBJ2-1; TRBD1 matches 7 bases. This CDR3 spans 14 amino acids. The ends lost 3 bases at V and 7 bases at J; junction bases unmatched: 6. The germline gives CDR1 KGHSH, CDR2 LQKENI. CDR3 residues: CASSPDRVRNEQFF. In nucleotides, the CDR3 is TGTGCCAGCTCACCCGACAGGGTGAGAAATGAGCAGTTCTTC.

This rearrangement joins TRBV28 to TRBJ2-5; 7 bases match TRBD1. V gave up 6 bases and J gave up 2 bases; unmatched junction bases: 6. The CDR3 consists of 14 residues. The germline CDR1 and CDR2 sequences are MDHEN and SYDVKM. The CDR3 coding sequence is TGTGCCAGCAGGGACAGGATCCTACAAGAGACCCAGTACTTC. It codes for CASRDRILQETQYF.

V is TRBV28 and J is TRBJ1-6; 8 positions agree with TRBD1. V was clipped by 10 bases and J by 7 bases; unmatched bases: 9. CDR1 MDHEN and CDR2 SYDVKM come from the germline V gene. This CDR3 has 14 amino acids. CDR3 loop: CATRGTGGNSPLHF. In DNA, the CDR3 is TGTGCCACCCGAGGTACAGGGGGGAATTCACCCCTCCACTTT.

The rearrangement joins TRBV5-1 to TRBJ1-3; 8 bases are shared with TRBD1. Per the germline V gene, CDR1 is SGHRS and CDR2 is YFSETQ. The CDR3 loop spans 16 amino acids. J gave up 0 bases and V 4 bases, and 6 bases lay outside the gene matches. The CDR3 coding sequence is TGCGCCAGCAGCCTCGGAGGGACAGGCTCTGGAAACACCATATATTTT. It encodes CASSLGGTGSGNTIYF.

This rearrangement joins TRBV9 to TRBJ2-2; D perhaps matches TRBD1 (5 bases). The length of the CDR3 is 16 residues. Deletions cut 4 bases from V and 4 bases from J, with 17 bases between. Germline V CDR1 and CDR2: SGDLS, YYNGEE. CDR3 bases: TGTGCCAGCAGCCGCACAGACAGTTGGGGCACCGGGGAGCTGTTTTTT. Translated, it gives CASSRTDSWGTGELFF. The full variable domain, rest sourced from reference TRBV9 and TRBJ2-2, is DSGVTQTPKHLITATGQRVTLRCSPRSGDLSVYWYQQSLDQGLQFLIQYYNGEERAKGNILERFSAQQFPDLHSELNLSSLELGDSALYFCASSRTDSWGTGELFFGEGSRLTVL.

In this sample, this clone turned up a few times. This chain links TRBV6-5 with TRBJ2-7; TRBD1 aligns across 8 bases. Germline values: CDR1 MNHEY, CDR2 SVGAGI. V was pared by 4 bases and J by 2 bases, with 7 bases of the junction left unmatched. The CDR3 covers 15 residues. The CDR3 DNA follows: TGTGCCAGCAGTTTATCAGGGGGCCGGACCTACGAGCAGTACTTC. This gives the protein CASSLSGGRTYEQYF.

The rearrangement joins TRBV30 to TRBJ2-2, with a tentative D call TRBD1 (5 bases). The V gene lost 1 base and the J gene lost 0 bases, with 12 bases spanning the gap. This CDR3 region has 16 residues. Germline CDR1 is GTSNPN and CDR2 is SVGIG (reference sequence). CDR3 residues: CAWSAPTVANTGELFF. CDR3 sequence (DNA): TGTGCCTGGAGTGCCCCGACAGTCGCGAACACCGGGGAGCTGTTTTTT.

The chain couples TRBV2 to TRBJ2-7; maybe TRBD1 (7 bases). V gave up 6 bases and J gave up 6 bases, with 15 bases separating them. The CDR3 is made up of 13 amino acids. Germline V CDR1 and CDR2: SNHLY, FYNNEI. This chain's CDR3 is CASSRRQGGEQYF. The CDR3 DNA reads TGTGCCAGCAGCCGAAGACAGGGAGGCGAGCAGTACTTC.

V gene TRBV30 combines with J gene TRBJ1-5; D is perhaps TRBD1 (5 bases). V lost 1 base and J lost 7, with 11 bases in between. Looked up from germline, CDR1 is GTSNPN and CDR2 is SVGIG (reference sequence). This CDR3 is 13 amino acids long. The CDR3 region is CAWSAGLNQPQHF. The CDR3 nucleotides read TGTGCCTGGAGTGCAGGGCTCAACCAGCCCCAGCATTTT.

CDR3 loop: CASSFPSGPTHRRASETQYF. The CDR3 DNA reads TGTGCCAGCAGTTTTCCTTCAGGACCGACTCACAGGAGGGCAAGTGAGACCCAGTACTTC. The chain is built from TRBV28 and TRBJ2-5, with D maybe TRBD2 (6 bases). Looked up from germline, CDR1 is MDHEN and CDR2 is SYDVKM. The ends were cut back, 3 bases at V and 5 bases at J, with 31 bases in the middle. The CDR3 totals 20 residues.

The chain recombines TRBV6-1 with TRBJ1-4; D might be TRBD1 (6 bases). V lost 5 bases and J lost 4, with 11 bases in between. The V gene's germline CDR1 is MNHNS and CDR2 SASEGT. The CDR3 is made up of 14 amino acids. Written as DNA, the CDR3 is TGTGCCAGCAGTCTCAGGGGAAATAATGAAAAACTGTTTTTT. As protein: CASSLRGNNEKLFF.